These 20 T cell receptor beta chains came from one sample sequenced in a study of blood T cell repertoires in COVID-19. Sequenced by immunoSEQ multiplex PCR; TCRdb stores in-frame clones only, minus some. The table lists more than 65,000 clones, under 95% of them singletons. Sequenced material: peripheral blood. All receptors come from a human donor in a cohort sampled during active COVID-19.

This chain's CDR3 is CASSQDESLNTGELFF. In DNA, the CDR3 is TGCGCCAGCAGCCAAGATGAGTCCCTGAACACCGGGGAGCTGTTTTTT. The rearrangement links TRBV4-1 to TRBJ2-2; D remains ambiguous. Per germline, CDR1 MGHRA and CDR2 YSYEKL. The V gene lost 0 bases and the J gene lost 1 base, with 9 bases spanning the gap. The CDR3 length is 16 residues.

The chain couples TRBV6-6 to TRBJ1-5; D possibly corresponds to TRBD1 (6 bases). The germline CDR1 and CDR2 sequences are MNHNY and SVGAGI (reference sequence). The V and J ends lost 5 bases and 3 bases respectively, with 23 bases between them. The CDR3 has 18 residues. The CDR3 coding sequence is TGTGCCAGCAGTCCATACAGGGTCGGGGCGATTCACAATCAGCCCCAGCATTTT. This translates into CASSPYRVGAIHNQPQHF.

This chain uses TRBV7-6 with TRBJ2-7; weak D call: TRBD1 (7 bases). The ends were cut back, 1 base at V and 2 bases at J, with 12 bases in the middle. Per the germline V gene, CDR1 is SGHVS and CDR2 is FNYEAQ. There are 15 residues in the CDR3. Written as DNA, the CDR3 is TGTGCCAGCAGCTTAGGCAGGGGGACTCCCTACGAGCAGTACTTC. Protein sequence: CASSLGRGTPYEQYF.

A single count supports this clone. The CDR3 DNA reads as TGTGCCACCCAGGGAAGCACCTATGGCTACACCTTC. It translates to CATQGSTYGYTF. The chain is built from TRBV6-5 and TRBJ1-2; D is possibly TRBD1 (5 bases). CDR1 is MNHEY, CDR2 SVGAGI, per germline. V gave up 10 bases and J gave up 4 bases, with 13 bases separating them. The CDR3 totals 12 residues.

This clone was counted a few times. This chain links TRBV9 with TRBJ1-3; 10 nucleotides line up with TRBD1. The CDR3 runs 16 residues. Germline CDR1 reads SGDLS; CDR2 reads YYNGEE. J was trimmed by 3 bases and V by 0 bases; bases with no gene match: 3. The CDR3 is CASSVAGTGDGNTIYF. The DNA for the CDR3 is TGTGCCAGCAGCGTAGCCGGGACAGGGGATGGAAACACCATATATTTT.

This chain joins TRBV6-5 and TRBJ1-1, with D possibly TRBD1 on 6 matching bases. Trimming shortened V by 2 bases and J by 4 bases, and 14 bases separated the two germline ends. CDR3 length: 15 residues. In germline, CDR1 is MNHEY, CDR2 SVGAGI. CDR3 in DNA: TGTGCCAGCAGTTACCCCGCTGGGGGGGCCACTGAAGCTTTCTTT. Residues: CASSYPAGGATEAFF.

The V and J genes are TRBV7-8 and TRBJ2-7; 7 nucleotides align to TRBD1. The CDR3 has 15 amino acids. Germline CDR1 is SGHVS and CDR2 is FQNEAQ. Trimming cost V 1 base and J 3 bases; bases outside gene matches: 6. DNA of the CDR3: TGTGCCAGCAGCTTAGGCAGGGGGTTACGCTACGAGCAGTACTTC. It specifies CASSLGRGLRYEQYF.

V usage is TRBV6-6 and J usage is TRBJ2-7; 11 bases match TRBD2. The length of the CDR3 is 15 residues. Germline assignment: CDR1 MNHNY and CDR2 SVGAGI (reference sequence). Losses at the gene ends were 2 bases for V and 2 bases for J; bases not matched to a gene: 2. The CDR3 coding sequence is TGTGCCAGCAGTTACCTAGCGGGGGGAACCTACGAGCAGTACTTC. Protein: CASSYLAGGTYEQYF.

The chain combines TRBV2 with TRBJ2-7; D possibly corresponds to TRBD2 (6 bases). The CDR3 runs 13 residues. Trimming pared 6 bases from V and 2 bases from J, leaving 11 bases between. The germline gives CDR1 SNHLY, CDR2 FYNNEI. CDR3 sequence reads: CASRGGTPYEQYF. CDR3 DNA sequence: TGTGCCAGCAGGGGGGGAACTCCCTACGAGCAGTACTTC.

For the CDR3, the DNA is TGTGCCAGTAGTATCGTCGGGGGGACGGGGAATTCACCCCTCCACTTT. This gives the protein CASSIVGGTGNSPLHF. This chain joins TRBV19 and TRBJ1-6; D may be TRBD1 (5 bases). Between the trimmed V and J ends, which lost 3 bases and 7 bases, there was a span of 16 bases. The germline gives CDR1 LNHDA, CDR2 SQIVND (reference sequence). This CDR3 contains 16 residues.

There are a few counts of this clone. The V call is TRBV5-6, the J call TRBJ1-1; D remains unclear. Germline values: CDR1 SGHDT, CDR2 YYEEEE. This CDR3 spans 11 amino acids. The V end lost 6 bases, the J end lost 5 bases, and 8 bases lay between the germline ends. Here the CDR3 reads CASKAGTEAFF. The CDR3 DNA sequence: TGTGCCAGCAAGGCGGGTACTGAAGCTTTCTTT.

The V gene is TRBV9, the J gene TRBJ2-1; D remains ambiguous. V dropped 3 bases and J dropped 8 bases, with 6 bases sitting between them. CDR3 size: 11 residues. Germline CDR1 and CDR2: SGDLS and YYNGEE. The CDR3 region is CASSASYEQFF. The DNA for the CDR3 is TGTGCCAGCAGCGCGTCCTATGAGCAGTTCTTC.

V usage is TRBV6-1 and J usage is TRBJ1-1; TRBD1 might be the D (6 bases). The V gene's germline CDR1 is MNHNS and CDR2 SASEGT. Trimming removed 2 bases from V and 10 bases from J, with 14 bases in between. The CDR3 length is 13 residues. The CDR3 DNA reads TGTGCCAGCAGTGAACAGGGGCAGTTTGGAGCTTTCTTT. Its protein product is CASSEQGQFGAFF.

This clone was detected only once. The chain uses TRBV5-8 and TRBJ1-2, with D tentatively TRBD1 (6 bases). The CDR3 consists of 14 residues. Germline assignment: CDR1 SGHTS and CDR2 YDEGEE. The ends were cut back, 3 bases at V and 5 bases at J, with 14 bases in the middle. The CDR3 bases are TGTGCCAGCAGCTCGGGACACCCTCCGTATGGCTACACCTTC. This encodes CASSSGHPPYGYTF.

The rearrangement joins TRBV28 to TRBJ2-7; tentative D call: TRBD2 (7 bases). The CDR3 loop spans 14 amino acids. Germline CDR1 is MDHEN and CDR2 is SYDVKM. V was clipped by 8 bases and J by 3 bases, with 17 bases between them. CDR3 residues: CASWGGQYLYEQYF. CDR3 nucleotides: TGTGCCAGCTGGGGGGGGCAGTACCTCTACGAGCAGTACTTC. Drawing the rest from reference TRBV28 and TRBJ2-7, the complete variable domain is DVKVTQSSRYLVKRTGEKVFLECVQDMDHENMFWYRQDPGLGLRLIYFSYDVKMKEKGDIPEGYSVSREKKERFSLILESASTNQTSMYLCASWGGQYLYEQYFGPGTRLTVT.

V gene TRBV29-1 combines with J gene TRBJ2-1; maybe TRBD2 (5 bases). V was shortened by 7 bases and J by 7 bases, with 17 bases between the two germline ends. The CDR3 extends over 13 amino acids. From germline, CDR1 is SQVTM and CDR2 ANQGSEA. CDR3 protein: CSAAPGKWNEQFF. The CDR3 DNA is TGCAGCGCCGCCCCGGGGAAGTGGAATGAGCAGTTCTTC.

The genes are TRBV5-4 and TRBJ2-7; TRBD2 matches 11 bases. V dropped 2 bases and J dropped 4; count of bases not matched to a gene: 11. CDR3 length: 17 residues. Per germline, CDR1 SGHNT and CDR2 YYREEE (reference sequence). CDR3 nucleotides: TGTGCCAGCAGCTTTTCTAGCGGGGGGTCTTCTGTTTACGAGCAGTACTTC. This translates into CASSFSSGGSSVYEQYF.

The rearrangement uses TRBV29-1 and TRBJ1-1; 10 bases match TRBD1. The CDR3 runs to 13 residues. V shed 0 bases, J shed 8 bases, and the junction held 3 bases outside the gene matches. The germline V gene encodes CDR1 SQVTM and CDR2 ANQGSEA. This CDR3 is CSVEEGTGAEAFF. The CDR3 DNA reads TGCAGCGTTGAAGAGGGGACAGGGGCCGAAGCTTTCTTT.

The J gene is TRBJ1-1, the V gene TRBV4-2, with D perhaps matching TRBD1 (6 bases). Trimming took 3 bases from V and 0 from J, leaving 23 bases between them. The CDR3 contains 19 residues. Germline lookup yields CDR1 LGHNA and CDR2 YNFKEQ. CDR3 loop: CASSQTGEGEFPVNTEAFF. CDR3 coding DNA: TGTGCCAGCAGCCAGACCGGGGAGGGGGAGTTCCCTGTGAACACTGAAGCTTTCTTT.

The chain carries TRBV7-9 and TRBJ1-2; TRBD1 is a possible D gene (6 bases). The ends were cut back, 6 bases at V and 1 base at J, with 18 bases in the middle. This CDR3 spans 16 amino acids. CDR1 and CDR2 (germline): SEHNR, FQNEAQ (reference sequence). CDR3 sequence: CASRGYRERLNYGYTF. CDR3 DNA: TGTGCCAGCAGAGGGTACAGGGAGAGACTTAACTATGGCTACACCTTC.